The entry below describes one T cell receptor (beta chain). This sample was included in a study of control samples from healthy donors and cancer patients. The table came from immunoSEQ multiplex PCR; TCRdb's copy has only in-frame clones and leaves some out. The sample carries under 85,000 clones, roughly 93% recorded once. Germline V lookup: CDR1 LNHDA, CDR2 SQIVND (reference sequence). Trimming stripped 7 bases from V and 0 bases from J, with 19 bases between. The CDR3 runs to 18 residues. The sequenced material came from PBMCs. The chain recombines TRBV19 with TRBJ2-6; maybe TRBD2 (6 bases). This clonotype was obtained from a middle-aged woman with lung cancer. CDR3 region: CASIGAGHRSSGANVLTF. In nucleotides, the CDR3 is TGTGCCAGTATCGGGGCGGGGCACCGAAGCTCTGGGGCCAACGTCCTGACTTTC.